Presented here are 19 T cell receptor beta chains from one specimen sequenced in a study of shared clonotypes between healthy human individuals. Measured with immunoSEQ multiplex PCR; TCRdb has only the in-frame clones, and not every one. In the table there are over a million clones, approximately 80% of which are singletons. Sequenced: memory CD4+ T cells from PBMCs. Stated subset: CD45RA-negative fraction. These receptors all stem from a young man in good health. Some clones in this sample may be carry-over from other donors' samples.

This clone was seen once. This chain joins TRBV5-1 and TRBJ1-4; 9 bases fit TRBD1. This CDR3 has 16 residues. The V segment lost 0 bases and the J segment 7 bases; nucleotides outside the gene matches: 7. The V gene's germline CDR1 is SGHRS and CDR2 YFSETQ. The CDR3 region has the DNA TGCGCCAGCAGCTTGGGCCGCGGGACAGGGACTGAAAAACTGTTTTTT. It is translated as CASSLGRGTGTEKLFF. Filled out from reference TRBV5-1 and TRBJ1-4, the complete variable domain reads KAGVTQTPRYLIKTRGQQVTLSCSPISGHRSVSWYQQTPGQGLQFLFEYFSETQRNKGNFPGRFSGRQFSNSRSEMNVSTLELGDSALYLCASSLGRGTGTEKLFFGSGTQLSVL.

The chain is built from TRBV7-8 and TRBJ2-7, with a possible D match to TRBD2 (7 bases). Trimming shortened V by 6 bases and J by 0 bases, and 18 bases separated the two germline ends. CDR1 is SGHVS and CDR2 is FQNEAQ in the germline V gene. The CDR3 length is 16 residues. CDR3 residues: CASSSRGGVSSYEQYF. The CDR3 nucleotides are TGTGCCAGCAGTTCTCGAGGGGGGGTAAGCTCCTACGAGCAGTACTTC.

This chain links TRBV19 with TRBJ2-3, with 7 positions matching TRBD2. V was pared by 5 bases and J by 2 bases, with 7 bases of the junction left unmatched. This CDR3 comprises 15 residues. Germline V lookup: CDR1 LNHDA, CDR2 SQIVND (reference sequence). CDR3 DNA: TGTGCCAGTAGTCGACTAGCTGCCGACACAGATACGCAGTATTTT. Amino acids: CASSRLAADTDTQYF.

The CDR3 protein is CASRARLVLDHEQYF. The CDR3 nucleotides read TGTGCCAGCAGAGCGAGACTAGTTCTGGACCACGAGCAGTACTTC. The chain has TRBV6-5 and TRBJ2-7, with D perhaps matching TRBD2 (6 bases). In germline, CDR1 is MNHEY, CDR2 SVGAGI. The length of the CDR3 is 15 residues. Trimming shortened V by 6 bases and J by 5 bases, and 20 bases separated the two germline ends.

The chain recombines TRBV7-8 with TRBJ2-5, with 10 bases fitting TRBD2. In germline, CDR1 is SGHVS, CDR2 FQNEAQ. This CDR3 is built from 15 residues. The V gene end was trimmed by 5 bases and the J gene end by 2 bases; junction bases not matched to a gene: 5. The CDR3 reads CASSPSGRGQETQYF. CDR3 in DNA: TGTGCCAGCAGCCCTAGCGGGAGAGGGCAAGAGACCCAGTACTTC.

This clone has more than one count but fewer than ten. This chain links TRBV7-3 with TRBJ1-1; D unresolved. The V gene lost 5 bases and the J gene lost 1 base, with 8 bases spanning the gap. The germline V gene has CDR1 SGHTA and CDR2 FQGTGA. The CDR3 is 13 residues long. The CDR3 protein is CASSPSGNTEAFF. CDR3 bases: TGTGCCAGCAGCCCCAGTGGGAACACTGAAGCTTTCTTT. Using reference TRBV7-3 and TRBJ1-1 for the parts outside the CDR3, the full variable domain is GAGVSQTPSNKVTEKGKYVELRCDPISGHTALYWYRQSLGQGPEFLIYFQGTGAADDSGLPNDRFFAVRPEGSVSTLKIQRTERGDSAVYLCASSPSGNTEAFFGQGTRLTVV.

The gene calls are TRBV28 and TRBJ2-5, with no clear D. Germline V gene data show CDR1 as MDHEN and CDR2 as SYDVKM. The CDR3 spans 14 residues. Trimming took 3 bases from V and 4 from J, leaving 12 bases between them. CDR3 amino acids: CASSFTGVLETQYF. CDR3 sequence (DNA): TGTGCCAGCAGTTTCACCGGTGTGTTAGAGACCCAGTACTTC. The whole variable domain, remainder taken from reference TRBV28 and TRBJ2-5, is DVKVTQSSRYLVKRTGEKVFLECVQDMDHENMFWYRQDPGLGLRLIYFSYDVKMKEKGDIPEGYSVSREKKERFSLILESASTNQTSMYLCASSFTGVLETQYFGPGTRLLVL.

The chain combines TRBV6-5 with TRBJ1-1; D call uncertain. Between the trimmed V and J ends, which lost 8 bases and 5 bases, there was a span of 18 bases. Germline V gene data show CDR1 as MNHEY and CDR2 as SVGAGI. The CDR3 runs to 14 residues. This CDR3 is CASGDPGRRTEAFF. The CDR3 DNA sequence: TGTGCCAGCGGGGATCCAGGAAGGAGGACTGAAGCTTTCTTT.

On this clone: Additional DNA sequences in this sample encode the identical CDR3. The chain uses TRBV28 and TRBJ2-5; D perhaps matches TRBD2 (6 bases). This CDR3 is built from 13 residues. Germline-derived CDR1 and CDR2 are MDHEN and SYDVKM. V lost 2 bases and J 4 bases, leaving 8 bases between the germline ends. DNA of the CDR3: TGTGCCAGCAGTTTAGCGGGAAGAGAGACCCAGTACTTC. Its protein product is CASSLAGRETQYF.

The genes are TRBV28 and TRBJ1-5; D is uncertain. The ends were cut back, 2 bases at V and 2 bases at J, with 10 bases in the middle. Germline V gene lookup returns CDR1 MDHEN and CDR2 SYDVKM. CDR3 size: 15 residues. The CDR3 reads CASSLGGLRNQPQHF. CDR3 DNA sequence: TGTGCCAGCAGTTTAGGCGGGCTTCGCAATCAGCCCCAGCATTTT.

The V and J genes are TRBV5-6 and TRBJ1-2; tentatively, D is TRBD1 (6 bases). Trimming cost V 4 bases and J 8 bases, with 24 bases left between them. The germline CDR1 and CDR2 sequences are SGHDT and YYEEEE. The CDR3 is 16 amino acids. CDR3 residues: CASSPGGRATYQGYTF. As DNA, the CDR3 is TGTGCCAGCAGCCCGGGGGGCAGGGCGACGTATCAGGGCTACACCTTC.

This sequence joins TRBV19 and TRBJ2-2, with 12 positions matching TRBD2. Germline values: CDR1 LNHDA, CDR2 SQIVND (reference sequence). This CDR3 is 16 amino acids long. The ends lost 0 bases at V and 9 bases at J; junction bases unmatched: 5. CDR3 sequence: CASSIDKTSGSRELFF. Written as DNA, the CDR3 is TGTGCCAGTAGTATAGACAAGACTAGCGGGAGCCGGGAGCTGTTTTTT.

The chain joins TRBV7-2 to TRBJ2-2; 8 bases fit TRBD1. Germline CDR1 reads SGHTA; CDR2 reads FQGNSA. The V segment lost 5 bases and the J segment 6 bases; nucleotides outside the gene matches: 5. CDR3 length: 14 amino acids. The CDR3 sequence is CASSIEQGAGELFF. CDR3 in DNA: TGTGCCAGCAGCATAGAACAGGGGGCCGGGGAGCTGTTTTTT.

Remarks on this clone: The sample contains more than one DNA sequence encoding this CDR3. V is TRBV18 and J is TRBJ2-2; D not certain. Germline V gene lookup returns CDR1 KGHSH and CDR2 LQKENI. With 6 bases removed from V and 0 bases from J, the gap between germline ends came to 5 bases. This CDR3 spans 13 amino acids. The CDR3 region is CASSRTNTGELFF. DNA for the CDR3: TGTGCCAGCTCCCGAACGAACACCGGGGAGCTGTTTTTT.

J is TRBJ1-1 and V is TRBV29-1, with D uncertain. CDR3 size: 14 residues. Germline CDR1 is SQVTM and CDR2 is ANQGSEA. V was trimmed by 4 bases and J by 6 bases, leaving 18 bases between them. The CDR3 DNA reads TGCAGCGTTGCACCTATAACGTTCGGGGCTGAAGCTTTCTTT. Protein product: CSVAPITFGAEAFF.

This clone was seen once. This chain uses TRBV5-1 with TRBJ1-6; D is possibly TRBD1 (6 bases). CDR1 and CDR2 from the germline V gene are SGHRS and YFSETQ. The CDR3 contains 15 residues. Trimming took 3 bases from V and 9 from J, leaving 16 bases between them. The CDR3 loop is CASSSGQTRFSPLHF. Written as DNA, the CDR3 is TGCGCCAGCAGCTCCGGACAGACCCGATTTTCACCCCTCCACTTT.

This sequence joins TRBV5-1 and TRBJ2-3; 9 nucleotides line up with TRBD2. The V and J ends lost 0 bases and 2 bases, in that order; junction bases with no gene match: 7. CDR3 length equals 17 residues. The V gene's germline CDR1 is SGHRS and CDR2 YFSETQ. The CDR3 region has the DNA TGCGCCAGCAGCTTGGGTGCTAGCGGGACGGTCACAGATACGCAGTATTTT. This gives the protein CASSLGASGTVTDTQYF.

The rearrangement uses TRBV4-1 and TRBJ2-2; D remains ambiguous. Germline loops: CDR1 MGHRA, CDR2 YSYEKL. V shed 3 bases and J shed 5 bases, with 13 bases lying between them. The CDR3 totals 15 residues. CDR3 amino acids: CASSHLIDDTGELFF. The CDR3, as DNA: TGCGCCAGCAGCCATTTAATCGATGATACCGGGGAGCTGTTTTTT.

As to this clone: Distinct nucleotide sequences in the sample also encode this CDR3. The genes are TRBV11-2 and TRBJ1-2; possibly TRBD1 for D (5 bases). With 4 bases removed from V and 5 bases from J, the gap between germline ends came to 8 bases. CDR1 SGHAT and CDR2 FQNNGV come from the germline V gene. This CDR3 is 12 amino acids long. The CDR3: CASSSGPYGYTF. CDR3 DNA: TGTGCCAGCAGCTCGGGACCATATGGCTACACCTTC. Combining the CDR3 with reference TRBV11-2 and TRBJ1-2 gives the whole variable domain EAGVAQSPRYKIIEKRQSVAFWCNPISGHATLYWYQQILGQGPKLLIQFQNNGVVDDSQLPKDRFSAERLKGVDSTLKIQPAKLEDSAVYLCASSSGPYGYTFGSGTRLTVV.